Sequencing of this TCR beta chain was carried out in a study of neoadjuvant anti-PD-1 for oral cavity cancer. Study-wide context: Patients without progression received a fourth nivolumab dose around day 43, then surgical resection on days 50-56.

The V gene's germline CDR1 is SGHRS and CDR2 YFSETQ. This CDR3 is 16 amino acids long. Trimming pared 0 bases from V and 0 bases from J, leaving 10 bases between. Libraries were prepared by immunoSEQ multiplex PCR; TCRdb keeps only in-frame clonotypes and omits some of them. The table shows 65,000 to 95,000 clones, with more than 80% occurring only once. This sequence originates from a person aged 35 to 85 with oral cavity squamous cell carcinoma. This chain joins TRBV5-1 and TRBJ2-1, with D hard to call. Sequenced material: PBMCs, taken before nivolumab (anti-PD-1) treatment. Here the CDR3 reads CASSLAISSSYNEQFF. The CDR3 DNA reads TGCGCCAGCAGCTTGGCCATCAGCAGCTCCTACAATGAGCAGTTCTTC.